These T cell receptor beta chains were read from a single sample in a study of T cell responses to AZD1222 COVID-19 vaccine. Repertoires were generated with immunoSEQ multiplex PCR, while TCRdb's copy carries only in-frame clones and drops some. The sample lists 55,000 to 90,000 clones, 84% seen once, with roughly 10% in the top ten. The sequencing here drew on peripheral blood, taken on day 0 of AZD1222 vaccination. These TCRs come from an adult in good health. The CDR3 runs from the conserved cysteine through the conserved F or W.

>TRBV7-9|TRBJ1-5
CASSETDAANQPQHF
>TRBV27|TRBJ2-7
CASSLWESSYEQYF
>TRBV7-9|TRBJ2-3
CASSLQGFGDTQYF
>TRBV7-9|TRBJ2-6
CASSFGSSGANVLTF
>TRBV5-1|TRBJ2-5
CASSLDSQETQYF
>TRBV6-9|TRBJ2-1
CASRLETDEQFF
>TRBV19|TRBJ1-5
CASSTRTVNQPQHF
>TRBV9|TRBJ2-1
CASSVGEYLNEQFF
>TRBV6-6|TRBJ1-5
CASSYDRVSNQPQHF
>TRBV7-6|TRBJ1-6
CASSLEGGYPNSPLHF
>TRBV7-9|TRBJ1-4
CASSSPRDGVTFNEKLFF
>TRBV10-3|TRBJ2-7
CAIRTGGEQYF
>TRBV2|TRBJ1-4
CASSVTGNEKLFF